This T cell receptor beta chain was captured in a study of blood T cell repertoires in COVID-19. Per the germline V gene, CDR1 is LNHDA and CDR2 is SQIVND (reference sequence). V shed 3 bases and J shed 2 bases, with 10 bases lying between them. The CDR3 loop spans 14 amino acids. The protocol was immunoSEQ multiplex PCR, while the TCRdb copy is restricted to in-frame clones and leaves out a portion. The repertoire holds some 120,000 clones, with more than 75% as singletons. The chain couples TRBV19 to TRBJ1-1; D not certain. The TCR comes from a man between 60 and 75 years old with acute or convalescent COVID-19. The specimen was peripheral blood. The CDR3 sequence is CASSIRSFNTEAFF. The CDR3 region has the DNA TGTGCCAGTAGTATCCGGTCATTTAACACTGAAGCTTTCTTT.